This entry is about one TCR beta chain. The read comes to an end 3 residues before the CDR3 does, leaving the germline J gene to fill in the end. Germline lookup yields CDR1 SGHAT and CDR2 FQNNGV. The trim removed 3 bases at V and 3 bases at J, leaving 2 bases unmatched. CDR3 size: 14 residues. The data belong to a study of T cells in women clearing cervical HPV infection. Sequenced by immunoSEQ multiplex PCR; TCRdb stores in-frame clones only, minus some. This listing includes about 46,000 clones. The sequence derives from a woman between 18 and 75 years old with a cervical HPV16 infection that either progressed to CIN3+ or cleared (not recorded which). Sample: blood buffy coat. The gene calls are TRBV11-2 and TRBJ2-3; TRBD2 matches 8 bases. The CDR3 loop is CASSFGTRTDTQYF. The DNA read from the CDR3 is TGTGCCAGCAGCTTCGGGACTAGAACAGATACG.